These 32 T cell receptor beta chains originate from one sample sequenced in a study of T cell repertoires in cytomegalovirus infection. TCRdb independently ran MiXCR on the reads; one entry per CDR3 protein. Here the sample spans about 160,000 distinct CDR3 sequences, less than 25% being singletons. Antigens for these TCRs are unknown. Sequenced here: CD8+ T cells from cultured PBMCs, sampled from culture after CMV antigen stimulation. These receptors all stem from a human donor in good health (CMV status not recorded). Some clones in this sample may be carry-over from other donors' samples.

In its sample, this clonotype was seen many times. The chain recombines TRBV20-1 with TRBJ2-2; the D gene could be TRBD1 or TRBD2 (5 bases each). Germline CDR1 DFQATT, CDR2 SNEGSKA (reference sequence). This CDR3 has 16 amino acids. V lost 0 bases to trimming and J lost 4 bases, with 15 bases between them. This CDR3 is CSARDLGGRSTGELFF. The DNA of the CDR3 is TGCAGTGCTAGAGATCTTGGGGGAAGAAGCACCGGGGAGCTGTTTTTT.

This clonotype appeared a few times. The V call is TRBV4-1, the J call TRBJ2-3; 10 bases line up with TRBD2. Germline-derived CDR1 and CDR2 are MGHRA and YSYEKL. V was pared by 4 bases and J by 5 bases, with 6 bases of the junction left unmatched. The length of the CDR3 is 15 residues. CDR3 DNA sequence: TGCGCCAGCAGCCGAGCGGGGGGGCCGATAGATACGCAGTATTTT. This translates into CASSRAGGPIDTQYF.

V is TRBV12-3 or TRBV12-4 and J is TRBJ1-2; D is unclear. Trimming removed 0 bases at V and 4 bases at J, with 12 bases between. CDR3 length: 15 amino acids. The CDR3 here is CASSLARLGIYGYTF. The CDR3 DNA reads as TGTGCCAGCAGTTTAGCGCGGTTAGGGATCTATGGCTACACCTTC.

The chain couples TRBV12-5 to TRBJ1-5; no clear D gene. Germline V gene sequence: CDR1 LGHNT, CDR2 FRNRAP. The CDR3 runs 14 residues. Trimming left V 2 bases short and J 4 bases short, with 9 bases between. CDR3 region: CASGLPLQNQPQHF. Here the CDR3 DNA reads TGTGCTAGTGGTTTGCCACTCCAAAATCAGCCCCAGCATTTT.

A few counts support this clonotype. The chain combines TRBV5-5 with TRBJ2-7; possible D gene TRBD2, 6 bases. This CDR3 has 15 residues. Looked up from germline, CDR1 is SGHKS and CDR2 is YYEKEE (reference sequence). Trimming stripped 1 base from V and 4 bases from J, with 15 bases between. Written as DNA, the CDR3 is TGTGCCAGCAGCTTGCGACGGGAGCTACTATACGAGCAGTACTTC. Its protein is CASSLRRELLYEQYF.

This clonotype was counted between two and nine times. This chain links TRBV6-6 with TRBJ2-1, with a possible D match to TRBD2 (6 bases). CDR3 size: 16 residues. The V gene lost 6 bases and the J gene lost 3 bases, with 18 bases spanning the gap. Germline V gene data show CDR1 as MNHNY and CDR2 as SVGAGI (reference sequence). In nucleotides, the CDR3 is TGTGCCAGCAGGGAGCCCGGGAGCGGCTACTACAATGAGCAGTTCTTC. Its protein is CASREPGSGYYNEQFF.

CDR3 coding DNA: TGTGCCAGCAGTTCGGCAGGAGGGACAGCGAACACTGAAGCTTTCTTT. It translates to CASSSAGGTANTEAFF. V and J are TRBV27 and TRBJ1-1; TRBD1 agrees at 7 bases. Germline CDR1 and CDR2: MNHEY and SMNVEV (reference sequence). Trimming removed 4 bases from V and 1 base from J; junction bases left unmatched: 9. The CDR3 is made up of 16 amino acids.

V gene TRBV7-8 combines with J gene TRBJ2-1; 9 bases agree with TRBD2. The CDR3 is 18 residues long. Trimming removed 5 bases from V and 7 bases from J; junction bases left unmatched: 18. CDR1 and CDR2 (germline): SGHVS, FQNEAQ. CDR3 region: CASSLPGGVAGDSNEQFF. For the CDR3, the DNA is TGTGCCAGCAGCCTCCCGGGGGGGGTAGCGGGGGATAGTAATGAGCAGTTCTTC.

The genes are TRBV6-5 and TRBJ1-1; D uncertain. Trimming left V 1 base short and J 0 bases short, with 12 bases between. The CDR3 is 16 residues long. Per the germline V gene, CDR1 is MNHEY and CDR2 is SVGAGI. The CDR3: CASSYYGDAMNTEAFF. In DNA, the CDR3 is TGTGCCAGCAGTTACTACGGAGATGCCATGAACACTGAAGCTTTCTTT.

The genes are TRBV7-6 and TRBJ2-3; 12 nucleotides line up with TRBD2. The length of the CDR3 is 17 residues. CDR1 SGHVS and CDR2 FNYEAQ come from the germline V gene. The V segment lost 5 bases and the J segment 2 bases; nucleotides outside the gene matches: 8. DNA of the CDR3: TGTGCCAGCAGCCTCCGACTAGCGGGGGACTTCACAGATACGCAGTATTTT. Amino acids: CASSLRLAGDFTDTQYF.

The chain carries TRBV4-1 and TRBJ1-3; no clear D. This CDR3 spans 12 amino acids. Trimming took off 0 bases at V and 7 bases at J, with 4 bases between the two ends. Germline CDR1 reads MGHRA; CDR2 reads YSYEKL. DNA for the CDR3: TGCGCCAGCAGCCAAGATCTCAACACCATATATTTT. Residues: CASSQDLNTIYF.

This chain links TRBV7-2 with TRBJ1-1; TRBD1 is a possible D gene (6 bases). Trimming cost V 3 bases and J 9 bases, with 20 bases left between them. Germline values: CDR1 SGHTA, CDR2 FQGNSA. The CDR3 spans 15 residues. This CDR3 reads CASSFRQGLGFQAFF. In DNA, the CDR3 is TGTGCCAGCAGCTTTAGGCAGGGGCTGGGTTTCCAAGCTTTCTTT.

The chain combines TRBV4-1 with TRBJ1-1; D possibly corresponds to TRBD1 (6 bases). Germline CDR1 reads MGHRA; CDR2 reads YSYEKL. V was pared by 2 bases and J by 5 bases, with 9 bases between. This CDR3 comprises 13 residues. The CDR3 loop reads CASSQPQGTEAFF. The DNA of the CDR3 is TGCGCCAGCAGCCAACCACAGGGAACTGAAGCTTTCTTT.

This clonotype appeared a few times. The chain uses TRBV7-9 and TRBJ1-1, with D tentatively TRBD1 (5 bases). There are 15 residues in the CDR3. V gave up 5 bases and J gave up 1 base, with 14 bases separating them. In germline, CDR1 is SEHNR, CDR2 FQNEAQ (reference sequence). DNA of the CDR3: TGTGCCAGCAGCAAGATTGAGGGGCAGAACACTGAAGCTTTCTTT. The encoded protein is CASSKIEGQNTEAFF.

At least ten counts were recorded for this clonotype. This chain joins TRBV12-3 or TRBV12-4 and TRBJ2-1; TRBD2 agrees at 8 bases. V trimming: 5 bases; J trimming: 3 bases; junction bases outside the gene matches: 6. This CDR3 has 15 residues. CDR3 region: CASSPLAGGYNEQFF. The CDR3 bases are TGTGCCAGCAGTCCATTGGCGGGGGGCTACAATGAGCAGTTCTTC.

This clonotype was picked up a small number of times. The chain links TRBV27 to TRBJ1-2; D unresolved. Germline CDR1 is MNHEY and CDR2 is SMNVEV (reference sequence). The V end was cut by 0 bases, the J end by 6 bases, with 14 bases between. The CDR3 spans 15 residues. In nucleotides, the CDR3 is TGTGCCAGCAGTTTATCCAGCTATCTTCTCAATGGCTACACCTTC. It translates to CASSLSSYLLNGYTF.

J is TRBJ2-7 and V is TRBV7-8; TRBD2 might be the D (5 bases). The V end was cut by 1 base, the J end by 0 bases, with 7 bases between. Germline CDR1 SGHVS, CDR2 FQNEAQ. The CDR3 totals 14 residues. The DNA for the CDR3 is TGTGCCAGCAGCTTAGATGGACTCTCCTACGAGCAGTACTTC. Its translation: CASSLDGLSYEQYF.

V gene TRBV12-3 or TRBV12-4 combines with J gene TRBJ2-2, with 8 bases fitting TRBD1. The V segment lost 5 bases and the J segment 5 bases; nucleotides outside the gene matches: 7. The CDR3 has 15 amino acids. CDR3 protein: CASSPGGPRTGELFF. The DNA of the CDR3 is TGTGCCAGCAGTCCAGGGGGCCCGAGAACCGGGGAGCTGTTTTTT.

DNA of the CDR3: TGTGCCAGCAGTTACAATGGGGGGGTGGGGAATGAGCAGTTCTTC. It specifies CASSYNGGVGNEQFF. This chain links TRBV6-8 with TRBJ2-1; TRBD2 aligns across 7 bases. CDR1 is MNHGY, CDR2 SAAAGT, per germline. CDR3 length: 15 amino acids. Trimming at V came to 2 bases and at J to 7 bases, leaving 8 bases not matched to a gene.

This clonotype was seen only a few times. V usage is TRBV4-1 and J usage is TRBJ2-6; D unresolved. The CDR3 runs 16 residues. The V gene's germline CDR1 is MGHRA and CDR2 YSYEKL. V was pared by 1 base and J by 0 bases, with 7 bases between. Here the CDR3 reads CASSQGAGSGANVLTF. The CDR3 coding sequence is TGCGCCAGCAGCCAAGGGGCTGGCTCTGGGGCCAACGTCCTGACTTTC.

This clonotype was seen more than once but under ten times. V is TRBV7-2 and J is TRBJ1-1, with D tentatively TRBD1 (5 bases). The ends were cut back, 5 bases at V and 5 bases at J, with 12 bases in the middle. CDR1 and CDR2 (germline): SGHTA, FQGNSA. This CDR3 has 13 amino acids. CDR3 amino acids: CASSTGLRTEAFF. CDR3 DNA: TGTGCCAGCAGCACAGGCCTCAGGACTGAAGCTTTCTTT.

This chain connects TRBV6-5 to TRBJ2-5; 10 nucleotides agree with TRBD2. The CDR3 extends over 18 amino acids. Trimming removed 0 bases from V and 5 bases from J; junction bases left unmatched: 12. Germline V gene lookup returns CDR1 MNHEY and CDR2 SVGAGI. CDR3 nucleotide sequence: TGTGCCAGCAGTTACTCGACGGTCAAGCGGGGGGGGGACGAGACCCAGTACTTC. Its translation: CASSYSTVKRGGDETQYF.

This clonotype came up a few times. The rearrangement links TRBV30 to TRBJ2-2, with no clear D. The V end lost 2 bases, the J end lost 7 bases, and 8 bases lay between the germline ends. The CDR3 loop spans 12 amino acids. Germline lookup yields CDR1 GTSNPN and CDR2 SVGIG (reference sequence). CDR3 sequence: CAWSPLHGELFF. CDR3 bases: TGTGCCTGGAGTCCGTTACACGGGGAGCTGTTTTTT.

This clonotype was observed a few times. The chain links TRBV7-9 to TRBJ2-7; D not certain. Trimming stripped 5 bases from V and 0 bases from J, with 14 bases between. The CDR3 spans 15 residues. Germline CDR1 reads SEHNR; CDR2 reads FQNEAQ (reference sequence). CDR3 DNA sequence: TGTGCCAGCAGCGACTTTGAGGCCAACTCCTACGAGCAGTACTTC. Its translation: CASSDFEANSYEQYF.

This clonotype was seen ten or more times. The rearrangement uses TRBV6-2 or TRBV6-3 and TRBJ2-3; D may be TRBD2 (7 bases). Trimming took 7 bases from V and 2 from J, leaving 13 bases between them. The CDR3 loop spans 14 amino acids. Per the germline V gene, CDR1 is MNHEY and CDR2 is SVGEGT. The CDR3 protein is CASKGGDSTDTQYF. The CDR3 DNA reads as TGTGCCAGCAAAGGGGGGGACTCCACAGATACGCAGTATTTT.

This clonotype was recorded a few times. V gene TRBV7-9 combines with J gene TRBJ1-5, with no clear D. The CDR3 runs to 14 residues. V was clipped by 2 bases and J by 4 bases, with 9 bases between them. From germline, CDR1 is SEHNR and CDR2 FQNEAQ (reference sequence). The CDR3 DNA sequence: TGTGCCAGCAGCTTACACGAAGGAAATCAGCCCCAGCATTTT. It codes for CASSLHEGNQPQHF.

This clonotype has only a few counts. V usage is TRBV7-9 and J usage is TRBJ1-4; D call uncertain. CDR1 and CDR2 (germline): SEHNR, FQNEAQ (reference sequence). Deletions cut 5 bases from V and 0 bases from J, with 7 bases between. The CDR3 loop spans 14 amino acids. CDR3 region: CASSDDATNEKLFF. The CDR3 nucleotides read TGTGCCAGCAGCGACGACGCAACTAATGAAAAACTGTTTTTT.

This clonotype occurred a few times. The rearrangement joins TRBV7-8 to TRBJ2-4, with 9 bases matching TRBD2. The V and J ends lost 1 base and 2 bases, in that order; junction bases with no gene match: 15. The CDR3 totals 20 residues. Germline values: CDR1 SGHVS, CDR2 FQNEAQ. The CDR3, as DNA: TGTGCCAGCAGCTTAGATTTGTCAGCGGGGGGTTTCGGGTCCAAAAACATTCAGTACTTC. This gives the protein CASSLDLSAGGFGSKNIQYF.

This clonotype was picked up a small number of times. This chain links TRBV7-9 with TRBJ2-2; 10 nucleotides agree with TRBD1. CDR3 size: 16 residues. Germline-derived CDR1 and CDR2 are SEHNR and FQNEAQ (reference sequence). The V segment lost 5 bases and the J segment 6 bases; nucleotides outside the gene matches: 9. CDR3 amino acids: CASSPLDRGHSGELFF. The CDR3 DNA sequence: TGTGCCAGCAGCCCCCTCGACAGGGGGCATTCCGGGGAGCTGTTTTTT.

The chain joins TRBV15 to TRBJ2-1; the match to TRBD1 covers 7 bases. From germline, CDR1 is LNHNV and CDR2 YYDKDF (reference sequence). Losses at the gene ends were 0 bases for V and 3 bases for J; bases not matched to a gene: 5. This CDR3 contains 16 residues. The CDR3 spells CATSRDEGAGYNEQFF. The CDR3 region has the DNA TGTGCCACCAGCAGAGATGAGGGGGCAGGCTACAATGAGCAGTTCTTC. The full variable domain, rest sourced from reference TRBV15 and TRBJ2-1, is DAMVIQNPRYQVTQFGKPVTLSCSQTLNHNVMYWYQQKSSQAPKLLFHYYDKDFNNEADTPDNFQSRRPNTSFCFLDIRSPGLGDTAMYLCATSRDEGAGYNEQFFGPGTRLTVL.

V and J are TRBV19 and TRBJ2-5; no clear D gene. Germline lookup yields CDR1 LNHDA and CDR2 SQIVND (reference sequence). The CDR3 is 14 amino acids. Trimming took off 9 bases at V and 5 bases at J, with 19 bases between the two ends. The CDR3 here is CASKQDGLGETQYF. The DNA for the CDR3 is TGTGCCAGCAAACAAGACGGGTTGGGGGAGACCCAGTACTTC.

This clonotype was counted a few times. One end of the junction fails to match germline, which may point to a read error. The chain joins TRBV12-3 or TRBV12-4 to TRBJ1-2, with D unclear. The CDR3 loop spans 11 amino acids. The CDR3 DNA is TGTGCCAGCAGTTTTAACGATGGCTACACCTTC. It codes for CASSFNDGYTF.